This T cell receptor beta chain originates from a study of blood T cells in healthy people across ages (dated by TCRdb to between 2014 and 2016). With regard to the full study: In model experiments, template switching captured roughly one uniquely barcoded TCR beta cDNA molecule for every two T cells. Age-related changes in TCR beta repertoire diversity were measured in the study by deep sequencing normalized with unique cDNA molecular identifiers. Donors of different ages were randomly distributed across sequencing lanes to avoid experimental bias. The donors were divided into four age groups: young (average around 17 years), middle-aged (over 35), aged (roughly 60) and long-lived (about 80). Using the same blood draw, the study looked at two additional independent replicas of 1 million unique cDNA reads for two donors, one aged 18 to 30 and the other aged 80 or older. Results the study describes overall, beyond this receptor: As age increased, observed TCR beta diversity per million T cells dropped in a roughly linear way, and a significant reduction was already evident by age about 40. Compared with the aged group, more naive CD4+ T cells, fewer expanded clones and increased TCR diversity were shown by the long-lived group, suggesting age selection. Conclusive comparison of naive and antigen-experienced compartments was prevented by the profiling of bulk unsorted PBMCs. The percentage of naive T cells measured by flow cytometry correlated strongly with observed TCR beta diversity. Estimates of total diversity based on one million sequenced T cells were regarded as lower bounds and as underestimates. The CMV infection status of donors was not known, potentially confounding age-related changes in expanded clonotypes.

Systemically healthy Caucasian individuals from Russia, about 38 in total and aged about 6 to 90 years, were included as donors. Approximately 10 milliliters of peripheral blood were collected from each donor into EDTA-treated Vacutainer tubes. Ficoll-Paque density-gradient centrifugation was used to isolate PBMCs, with at least 7 million per sample. Total RNA, at least 6 micrograms per sample, was extracted from PBMCs with Trizol reagent. The percentages of naive CD45RAhigh/CD27high T cells were determined by flow cytometry on a PBMC aliquot from every donor. Counted from cysteine to phenylalanine, this CDR3 has 16 amino acids. Of all the DNA, just the CDR3 is kept, 48 bases in frame from base 1. The germline V gene sets CDR1 to ENHRY and CDR2 to SYGVKD. Unmatched junction bases come to 12, with V trimmed by 0 bases and J by 8 bases. With respect to this clonotype: No cognate antigen has been identified for it. Per-base qualities were not stored, and no clone one base away is much larger.

Libraries were prepared through 5' RACE. For sequencing, an Illumina HiSeq 2500 was employed. A second PCR of roughly 7 to 12 cycles was run with a J-beta primer mix and a sample-barcoded 5' primer. A unique molecular identifier was introduced onto each TCR beta cDNA molecule by a template-switch 5' adaptor carrying 12 random nucleotides. At least 2.5 million CDR3-containing paired-end reads were obtained from each sample. All of the RNA was converted into first-strand cDNA using the Mint cDNA synthesis kit, with a TRBC-specific oligonucleotide serving as the primer. Following uracil-DNA glycosylase treatment, all cDNA underwent a first 18-cycle PCR with the universal primers M1SS and BC2_uni_R. In the authors' own workflow: Each sample was normalized by randomly selecting 1 million high-quality reads, each carrying a distinct molecular identifier. Instead of being binned into consensus sequences, reads with shared molecular identifiers were discarded. MiTCR, with a Q25 quality threshold and the strictest error-elimination algorithm, was used for CDR3 identification, clonotype clustering and error correction. A nonparametric unseen species model using Euler transformation provided a lower-bound estimate of total TCR beta diversity. TCRdb's own reprocessing of the public reads used fastp at Q25 and MiXCR and kept productive beta chains. Entries that share a CDR3 protein sequence are merged under the most common genes and DNA. TCRdb, not the original authors, processed these V and J calls. The sample records roughly 1,800,000 distinct CDR3 sequences, about 50% of which are singletons. Clones ranked in the top ten supply about 2.1% of the sample.

The sequencing sample was made of blood. This receptor was identified in a woman in her thirties or forties in good health. The V and J segments used are TRBV10-3 and TRBJ1-2; 7 bases in the middle match TRBD1. The bases read TGTGCCATCAGTGAGTCGCCGGGGGACAGCGTTCGCGGCTACACCTTC. It is translated as CAISESPGDSVRGYTF.